The clone carrying this T cell receptor (beta chain) was detected once. What it binds is not known. Unmatched junction bases numbered 2, after V lost 0 bases and J lost 2 bases. This CDR3 region has 15 residues. The germline CDR1 and CDR2 sequences are KGHSH and LQKENI. The sample comes from a study of cytomegalovirus exposure and HLA in healthy donors. General study results and limits: Researchers counted roughly 160 TCR beta chains as cytomegalovirus-associated. There were some public TCRs occurring in many donors, but most TCR sequences were rare.

Profiled with immunoSEQ multiplex PCR; TCRdb holds only in-frame clones, not every one. The sample has 110,000 to 150,000 clones, roughly 86% seen once. This TCR was sampled from a woman aged 30 to 39 in good health and CMV-seronegative. Material: PBMCs. V is TRBV18 and J is TRBJ2-3; 7 bases line up with TRBD1. As DNA, the CDR3 is TGTGCCAGCTCACCACCGGGACAGACCACAGATACGCAGTATTTT. Protein sequence: CASSPPGQTTDTQYF. Drawing the rest from reference TRBV18 and TRBJ2-3, the complete variable domain is NAGVMQNPRHLVRRRGQEARLRCSPMKGHSHVYWYRQLPEEGLKFMVYLQKENIIDESGMPKERFSAEFPKEGPSILRIQQVVRGDSAAYFCASSPPGQTTDTQYFGPGTRLTVL.